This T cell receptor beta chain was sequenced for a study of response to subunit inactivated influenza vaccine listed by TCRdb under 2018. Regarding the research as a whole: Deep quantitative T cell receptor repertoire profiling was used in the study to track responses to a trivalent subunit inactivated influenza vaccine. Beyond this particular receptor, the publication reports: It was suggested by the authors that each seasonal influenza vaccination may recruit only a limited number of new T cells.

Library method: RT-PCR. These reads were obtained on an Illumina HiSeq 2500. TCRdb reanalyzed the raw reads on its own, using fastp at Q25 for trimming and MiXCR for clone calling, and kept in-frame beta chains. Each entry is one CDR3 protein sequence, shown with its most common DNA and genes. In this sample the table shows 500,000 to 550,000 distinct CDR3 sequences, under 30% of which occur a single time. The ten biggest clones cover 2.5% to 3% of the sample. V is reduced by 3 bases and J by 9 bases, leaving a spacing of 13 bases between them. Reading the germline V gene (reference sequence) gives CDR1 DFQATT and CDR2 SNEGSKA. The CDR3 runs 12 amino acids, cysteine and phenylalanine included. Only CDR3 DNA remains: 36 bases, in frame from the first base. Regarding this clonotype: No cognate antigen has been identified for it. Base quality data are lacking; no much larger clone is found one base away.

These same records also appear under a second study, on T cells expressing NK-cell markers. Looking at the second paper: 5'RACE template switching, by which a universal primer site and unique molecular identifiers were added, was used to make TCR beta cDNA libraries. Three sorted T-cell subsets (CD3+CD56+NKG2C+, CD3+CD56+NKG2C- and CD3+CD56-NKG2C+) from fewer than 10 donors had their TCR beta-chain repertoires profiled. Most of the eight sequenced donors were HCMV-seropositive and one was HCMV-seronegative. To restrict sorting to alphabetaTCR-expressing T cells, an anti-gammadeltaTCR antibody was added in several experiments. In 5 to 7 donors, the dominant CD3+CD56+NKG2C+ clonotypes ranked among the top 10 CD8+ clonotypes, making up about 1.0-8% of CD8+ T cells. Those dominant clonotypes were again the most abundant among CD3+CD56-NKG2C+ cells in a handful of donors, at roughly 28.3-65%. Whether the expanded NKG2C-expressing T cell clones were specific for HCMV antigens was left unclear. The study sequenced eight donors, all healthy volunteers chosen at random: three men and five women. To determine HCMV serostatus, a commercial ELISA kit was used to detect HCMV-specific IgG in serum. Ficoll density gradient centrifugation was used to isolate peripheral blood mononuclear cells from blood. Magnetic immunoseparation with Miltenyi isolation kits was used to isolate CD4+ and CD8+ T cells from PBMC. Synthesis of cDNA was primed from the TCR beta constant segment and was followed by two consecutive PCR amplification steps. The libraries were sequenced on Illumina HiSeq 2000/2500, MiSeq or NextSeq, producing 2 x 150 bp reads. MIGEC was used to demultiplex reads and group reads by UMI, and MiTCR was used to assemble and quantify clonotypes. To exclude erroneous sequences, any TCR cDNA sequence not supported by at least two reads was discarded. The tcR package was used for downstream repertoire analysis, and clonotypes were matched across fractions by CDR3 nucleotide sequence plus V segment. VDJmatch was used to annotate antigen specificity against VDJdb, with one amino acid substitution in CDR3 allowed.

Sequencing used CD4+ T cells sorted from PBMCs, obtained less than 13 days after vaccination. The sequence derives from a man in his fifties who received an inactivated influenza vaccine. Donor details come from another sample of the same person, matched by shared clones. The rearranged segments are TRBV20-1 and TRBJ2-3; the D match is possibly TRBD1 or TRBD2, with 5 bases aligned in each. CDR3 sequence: CSASDGTPTQYF. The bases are TGCAGTGCTAGTGATGGGACCCCCACGCAGTATTTT.